The rows below give T cell receptor beta chains drawn from one sample of a study of blood T cells in healthy people across ages. Via MiXCR, TCRdb re-called the 5' RACE reads, giving one row per CDR3 protein. The sample lists about 1.5 million distinct CDR3 sequences; 42% were seen once. The specimen sequenced was blood. The receptors derive from a young woman in good health. Both conserved end residues are part of each CDR3. The D gene is left open where the match is weak. The size field is filled for only some rows; it gives once, few, many or a size class.

J: TRBJ1-2; V: TRBV4-1; size: .; D: TRBD1; CDR3: CASSQDSTGDSGYTF; DNA: TGCGCCAGCAGCCAAGATAGTACAGGGGATAGTGGCTACACCTTC
J: TRBJ1-1; V: TRBV12-3/TRBV12-4; size: .; D: .; CDR3: CASSYTYWGTEAFF; DNA: TGTGCCAGCAGTTACACTTACTGGGGCACTGAAGCTTTCTTT
J: TRBJ2-4; V: TRBV27; size: few; D: .; CDR3: CASTPLKGAKNIQYF; DNA: TGTGCCAGCACCCCTCTTAAGGGGGCCAAAAACATTCAGTACTTC
J: TRBJ2-1; V: TRBV7-2; size: .; D: .; CDR3: CASSLQRNPQETQFF; DNA: TGTGCCAGCAGCTTACAACGAAATCCACAAGAGACCCAGTTCTTC
J: TRBJ2-1; V: TRBV3-1; size: few; D: .; CDR3: CASSQRLVGEQFF; DNA: TGTGCCAGCAGCCAAAGACTAGTAGGTGAGCAGTTCTTC
J: TRBJ2-1; V: TRBV11-2; size: many; D: TRBD1; CDR3: CASSPDRGTYNEQFF; DNA: TGTGCCAGCAGTCCAGACAGGGGAACCTACAATGAGCAGTTCTTC
J: TRBJ2-3; V: TRBV5-1; size: few; D: TRBD1; CDR3: CASSSDRTTDTQYF; DNA: TGCGCCAGCAGCTCGGACAGGACGACAGATACGCAGTATTTT
J: TRBJ2-7; V: TRBV11-2; size: .; D: TRBD2; CDR3: CASSLSEAGAFNEQYF; DNA: TGTGCCAGCAGCTTAAGCGAGGCGGGAGCATTCAATGAGCAGTACTTC
J: TRBJ1-2; V: TRBV6-2/TRBV6-3; size: .; D: .; CDR3: CASSSTARGYTF; DNA: TGTGCCAGCAGTTCGACGGCTAGGGGCTACACCTTC
J: TRBJ2-5; V: TRBV20-1; size: .; D: TRBD2; CDR3: CSARKASGDLYSYNEQYF; DNA: TGCAGTGCCCGGAAGGCTAGCGGGGATCTCTATTCTTACAATGAGCAGTACTTC
J: TRBJ2-2; V: TRBV29-1; size: few; D: .; CDR3: CSADMNTGELFF; DNA: TGCAGCGCGGACATGAACACCGGGGAGCTGTTTTTT
J: TRBJ2-5; V: TRBV20-1; size: few; D: .; CDR3: CSAQRGPLTHNEQYF; DNA: TGCAGTGCACAACGGGGACCCCTAACACACAATGAGCAGTACTTC
J: TRBJ2-7; V: TRBV7-2; size: .; D: .; CDR3: CASSLVDPRDEQYF; DNA: TGTGCCAGCAGCTTAGTGGACCCAAGGGACGAGCAGTACTTC
J: TRBJ1-1; V: TRBV6-6; size: .; D: .; CDR3: CASAPGRMNTEAFF; DNA: TGTGCCAGCGCCCCTGGGCGAATGAACACTGAAGCTTTCTTT
J: TRBJ2-1; V: TRBV11-2; size: .; D: .; CDR3: CASSFYRNNEQFF; DNA: TGTGCCAGCAGTTTCTACCGGAACAATGAGCAGTTCTTC
J: TRBJ2-7; V: TRBV29-1; size: few; D: TRBD1; CDR3: CSTRDSSSYEQYF; DNA: TGCAGCACCCGGGACAGCAGCTCCTACGAGCAGTACTTC
J: TRBJ2-5; V: TRBV6-1; size: .; D: TRBD2; CDR3: CASSVGGAETQYF; DNA: TGTGCCAGCAGCGTCGGGGGGGCAGAGACCCAGTACTTC
J: TRBJ1-2; V: TRBV27; size: many; D: .; CDR3: CASSYGSSYGYTF; DNA: TGTGCCAGCAGTTATGGCAGTTCTTATGGCTACACCTTC
J: TRBJ2-7; V: TRBV12-3/TRBV12-4; size: few; D: .; CDR3: CASSVGVQYF; DNA: TGTGCCAGCAGCGTAGGGGTGCAGTACTTC
J: TRBJ1-2; V: TRBV6-5; size: .; D: .; CDR3: CASSSGTFGYTF; DNA: TGTGCCAGCAGCTCGGGGACATTTGGCTACACCTTC
J: TRBJ2-7; V: TRBV20-1; size: .; D: TRBD2; CDR3: CSASPGEGRQYF; DNA: TGCAGTGCCAGCCCGGGGGAGGGGAGGCAGTACTTC
J: TRBJ2-7; V: TRBV6-6; size: few; D: .; CDR3: CASSYPDVPYEQYF; DNA: TGTGCCAGCAGTTACCCGGACGTACCCTACGAGCAGTACTTC
J: TRBJ2-3; V: TRBV29-1; size: .; D: TRBD2; CDR3: CSVVLLAGVADTQYF; DNA: TGCAGCGTTGTTTTACTGGCGGGAGTAGCGGATACGCAGTATTTT
J: TRBJ1-2; V: TRBV6-5; size: .; D: .; CDR3: CASNQGTNYGYTF; DNA: TGTGCCAGCAACCAGGGTACTAACTATGGCTACACCTTC
J: TRBJ1-3; V: TRBV4-1; size: .; D: .; CDR3: CASSQVLRTSGNTIYF; DNA: TGCGCCAGCAGCCAAGTGTTACGGACCTCTGGAAACACCATATATTTT
J: TRBJ2-1; V: TRBV29-1; size: few; D: TRBD2; CDR3: CSGGGLANEQFF; DNA: TGCAGCGGGGGGGGACTAGCCAATGAGCAGTTCTTC
J: TRBJ1-1; V: TRBV7-2; size: few; D: TRBD1; CDR3: CASSLGGQGSVYTFF; DNA: TGTGCCAGCAGCTTAGGGGGACAGGGGTCAGTTTATACTTTCTTT
J: TRBJ2-7; V: TRBV7-9; size: few; D: .; CDR3: CASSFTTGTKSYEQYF; DNA: TGTGCCAGCAGCTTTACGACCGGGACGAAATCCTACGAGCAGTACTTC
J: TRBJ1-2; V: TRBV12-3/TRBV12-4; size: few; D: TRBD1; CDR3: CASSFRAGGVYGYTF; DNA: TGTGCCAGCAGTTTTCGGGCAGGGGGCGTCTATGGCTACACCTTC
J: TRBJ2-1; V: TRBV6-5; size: .; D: .; CDR3: CASRTRGAGNEQFF; DNA: TGTGCCAGCAGGACTCGGGGAGCGGGCAATGAGCAGTTCTTC
J: TRBJ1-2; V: TRBV12-3/TRBV12-4; size: few; D: .; CDR3: CASSPEDYGYTF; DNA: TGTGCCAGCAGCCCCGAGGACTATGGCTACACCTTC
J: TRBJ2-3; V: TRBV12-3/TRBV12-4; size: .; D: TRBD2; CDR3: CASRRLAGTDAQYF; DNA: TGTGCCAGCAGACGACTAGCGGGAACAGATGCGCAGTATTTT
J: TRBJ2-7; V: TRBV7-9; size: few; D: .; CDR3: CASSTYSDEQYF; DNA: TGTGCCAGCAGCACCTACTCAGACGAGCAGTACTTC